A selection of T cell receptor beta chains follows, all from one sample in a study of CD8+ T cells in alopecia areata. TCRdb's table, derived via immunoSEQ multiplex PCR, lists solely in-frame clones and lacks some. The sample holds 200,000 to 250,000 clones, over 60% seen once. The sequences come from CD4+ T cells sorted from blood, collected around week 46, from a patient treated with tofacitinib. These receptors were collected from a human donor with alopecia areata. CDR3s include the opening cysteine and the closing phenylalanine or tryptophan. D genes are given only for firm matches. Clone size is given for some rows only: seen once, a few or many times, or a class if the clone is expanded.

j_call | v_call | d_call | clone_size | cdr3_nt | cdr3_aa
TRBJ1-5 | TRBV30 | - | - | TGTGCCTGGGACGGAGGCGCTCAGCCCCAGCATTTT | CAWDGGAQPQHF
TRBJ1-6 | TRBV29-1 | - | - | TGCAGCGTCCTCGACACCGAAAATTCACCCCTCCACTTT | CSVLDTENSPLHF
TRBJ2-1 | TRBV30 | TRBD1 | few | TGTGCCTGGAGTGTACGATGGGACAGGGTGTCCCATGAGCAGTTCTTC | CAWSVRWDRVSHEQFF
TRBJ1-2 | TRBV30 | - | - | TGTGCCTGGACCCGTAGCAGCTATGGCTACACCTTC | CAWTRSSYGYTF
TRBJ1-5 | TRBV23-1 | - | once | TGCGCCAGCATGGCGGACGGAGATCAGCCCCAGCATTTT | CASMADGDQPQHF
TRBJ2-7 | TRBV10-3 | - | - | TGTGCCATCAGTGGGCAGGGAGGAGAGGGAAGATACGAGCAGTACTTC | CAISGQGGEGRYEQYF
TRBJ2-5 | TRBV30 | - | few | TGTGCCTGGACACCCCCGGGACTCATGTACCAAGAGACCCAGTACTTC | CAWTPPGLMYQETQYF
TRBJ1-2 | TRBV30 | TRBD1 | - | TGTGCCTGGAGGGACAGGGGCTCCAACTATGGCTACACCTTC | CAWRDRGSNYGYTF
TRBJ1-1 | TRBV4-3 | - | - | TGCGCCAGCAGCCCGGATATATACAGGCATTCTGAAGCTTTCTTT | CASSPDIYRHSEAFF
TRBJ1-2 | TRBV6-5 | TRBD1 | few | TGTGCCAGCAGTTACTCGACAGGGGGCCCACTCGGCTACACCTTC | CASSYSTGGPLGYTF
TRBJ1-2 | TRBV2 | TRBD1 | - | TGTGCCAGCAGTCCGAGGACAGGGATCCCCTCCTATGGCTACACCTTC | CASSPRTGIPSYGYTF
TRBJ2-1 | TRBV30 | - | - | TGTGCCTGGAGTGGAAGCTCCTACAATGAGCAGTTCTTC | CAWSGSSYNEQFF
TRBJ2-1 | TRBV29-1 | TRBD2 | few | TGCAGCGTTGCAGGCGGCGGGGGTGGCTACAATGAGCAGTTCTTC | CSVAGGGGGYNEQFF
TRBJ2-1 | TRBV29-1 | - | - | TGCAGCGTTGATTCCGCAGGGGCCAATGAGCAGTTCTTC | CSVDSAGANEQFF
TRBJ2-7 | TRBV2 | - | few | TGTGCCAGCAGAGAGTTTCGGACACCTACCTACGAGCAGTACTTC | CASREFRTPTYEQYF
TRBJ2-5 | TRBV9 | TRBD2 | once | TGTGCCAGCAGCGTAGAGGGGAGGGATCCGACCCAGTACTTC | CASSVEGRDPTQYF
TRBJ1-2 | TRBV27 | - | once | TGTGCCAGCAGTTTTCAGGACAGCCCCTTCTATGGCTACACCTTC | CASSFQDSPFYGYTF
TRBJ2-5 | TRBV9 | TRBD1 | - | TGTGCCAGCAGTGTGGACAGGGGCTTTCAAGAGACCCAGTACTTC | CASSVDRGFQETQYF
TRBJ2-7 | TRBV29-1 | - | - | TGCAGCGTGCGGGACGGATCCTACGAGCAGTACTTC | CSVRDGSYEQYF
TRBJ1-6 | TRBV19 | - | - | TGTGCCAGTAGCACCCGAGGGGGGAATAGTTCACCCCTCCACTTT | CASSTRGGNSSPLHF
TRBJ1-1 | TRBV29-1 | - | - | TGCAGCGTTGGATTCCTGGGGAGTCACACTGAAGCTTTCTTT | CSVGFLGSHTEAFF
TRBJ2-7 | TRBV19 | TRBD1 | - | TGTGCCAGTAGTGACCGGGACAGAAGTTCCTACGAGCAGTACTTC | CASSDRDRSSYEQYF
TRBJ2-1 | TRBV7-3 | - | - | TGTGCCAGCAGCCGGACAGCCGGAATCTCCTACAATGAGCAGTTCTTC | CASSRTAGISYNEQFF
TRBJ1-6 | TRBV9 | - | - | TGTGCCAGCAGTCGAAGAAGATATAATTCACCCCTCCACTTT | CASSRRRYNSPLHF
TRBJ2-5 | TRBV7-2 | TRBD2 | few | TGTGCCAGCAGCCAGTCGCGGGGGAGGGGAGAGACCCAGTACTTC | CASSQSRGRGETQYF
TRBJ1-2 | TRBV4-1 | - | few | TGCGCCAGCAGCAGACAGTCCCACGAGAATGGCTACACCTTC | CASSRQSHENGYTF
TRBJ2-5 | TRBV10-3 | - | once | TGTGCCATCATGCGGGGAACGGGGGAGACCCAGTACTTC | CAIMRGTGETQYF
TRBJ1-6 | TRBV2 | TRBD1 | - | TGTGCCAGCAGGCGGGACAGGGAGAATTCACCCCTCCACTTT | CASRRDRENSPLHF
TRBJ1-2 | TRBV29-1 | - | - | TGCAGTACCACCCCCCGGAATAGAGGGCCCAACTATGGCTACACCTTC | CSTTPRNRGPNYGYTF
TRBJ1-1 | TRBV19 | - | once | TGTGCCAGTAGTTTGAAGGCCAGCACCCCTGAAGCTTTCTTT | CASSLKASTPEAFF
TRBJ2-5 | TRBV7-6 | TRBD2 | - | TGTGCCAGCAGCCCCCGGACTAGCGGGGGGGCCAACCAAGAGACCCAGTACTTC | CASSPRTSGGANQETQYF
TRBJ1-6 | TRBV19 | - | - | TGTGCCAGTAGTATGACAGCGGCTCTCGGAGGGTCACCCCTCCACTTT | CASSMTAALGGSPLHF
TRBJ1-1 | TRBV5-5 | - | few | TGTGCCAGCAGCTTAGGCCCGGAGGACACTGAAGCTTTCTTT | CASSLGPEDTEAFF
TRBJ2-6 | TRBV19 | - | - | TGTGCCAGTAGTACCCACCCGCCGGGACGTAGCTCTGGGGCCAACGTCCTGACTTTC | CASSTHPPGRSSGANVLTF
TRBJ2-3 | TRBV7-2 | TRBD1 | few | TGTGCCAGCAGCTTGCAGGGGGCAGGGGATACGCAGTATTTT | CASSLQGAGDTQYF
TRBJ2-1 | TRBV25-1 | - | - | TGTGCCAGCAGTACTCGGGACCGAGGCATATCCAATGAGCAGTTCTTC | CASSTRDRGISNEQFF
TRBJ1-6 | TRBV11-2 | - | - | TGTGCCAGCAGCTTAGGGGCAGGGAAGAATTCACCCCTCCACTTT | CASSLGAGKNSPLHF
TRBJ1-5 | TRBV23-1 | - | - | TGCGCCAGCAGTCCCGAAAGCCAAAATGATCAGCCCCAGCATTTT | CASSPESQNDQPQHF
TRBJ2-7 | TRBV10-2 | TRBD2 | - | TGCGCCAGCAGCCTAACTAGCGGGGGGTTCGAGCAGTACTTC | CASSLTSGGFEQYF
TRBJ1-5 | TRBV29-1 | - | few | TGCAGCGTGAGAGGCGAGGCGGGGGGCAATCAGCCCCAGCATTTT | CSVRGEAGGNQPQHF
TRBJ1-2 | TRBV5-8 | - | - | TGTGCCAGCAGCTCGGACCTCCGGCGTGGCTACACCTTC | CASSSDLRRGYTF
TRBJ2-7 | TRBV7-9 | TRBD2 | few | TGTGCCAGCAGCTTAGCGCGGGGGGGACAGCTCTACGAGCAGTACTTC | CASSLARGGQLYEQYF
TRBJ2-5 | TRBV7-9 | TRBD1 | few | TGTGCCAGCAGCTTGAACAGGGGGCAGGAGACCCAGTACTTC | CASSLNRGQETQYF
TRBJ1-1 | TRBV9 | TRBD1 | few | TGTGCCAGCAGCGTAGGGACAGGGGGCACTGAAGCTTTCTTT | CASSVGTGGTEAFF
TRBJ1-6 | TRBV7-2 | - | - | TGTGCCAGCAGCTTAGGGACAGCGGTAGGGTCACCCCTCCACTTT | CASSLGTAVGSPLHF
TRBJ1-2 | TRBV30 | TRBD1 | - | TGTGCCTGGAGTCCGACGGGACAGGGAAGGAACGGCTACACCTTC | CAWSPTGQGRNGYTF
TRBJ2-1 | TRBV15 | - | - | TGTGCCACCGGGGCGGAACTGAGAACCGACAATGAGCAGTTCTTC | CATGAELRTDNEQFF
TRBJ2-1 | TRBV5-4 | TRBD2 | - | TGTGCCAGCAGCTTAATAGCGGGGCCCTCCTACAATGAGCAGTTCTTC | CASSLIAGPSYNEQFF
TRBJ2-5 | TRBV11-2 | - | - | TGTGCCAGCAGCCACGGGCCATCTGGCGACCAGTACTTC | CASSHGPSGDQYF
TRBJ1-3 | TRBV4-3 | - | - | TGCGCCAGCAGCCAAGACTCTCCGAGCTCTGGAAACACCATATATTTT | CASSQDSPSSGNTIYF
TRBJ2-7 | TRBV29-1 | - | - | TGCAGCGTTTTTACGGGCCGGGAGCAGTACTTC | CSVFTGREQYF
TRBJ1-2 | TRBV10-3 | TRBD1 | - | TGTGCCATCAGGCCTGGGGACAGGGCAGACTATGGCTACACCTTC | CAIRPGDRADYGYTF
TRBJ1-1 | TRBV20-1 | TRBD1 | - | TGCAGTGCGGCAGGGGGCCCTGAAGCTTTCTTT | CSAAGGPEAFF
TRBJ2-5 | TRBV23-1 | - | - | TGCGCCAGCAGTCAATCGGCGCCTCAAGAGACCCAGTACTTC | CASSQSAPQETQYF
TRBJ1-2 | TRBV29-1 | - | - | TGCAGCGTGCGAAGCGGGGGGGCTAACTATGGCTACACCTTC | CSVRSGGANYGYTF
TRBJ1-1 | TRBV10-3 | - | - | TGTGCCATCACAGGAGATAGGCGGTTACAGAACACTGAAGCTTTCTTT | CAITGDRRLQNTEAFF
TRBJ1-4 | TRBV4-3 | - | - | TGCGCCAGCAGCCAAGGGACAGTGCAGAATGAAAAACTGTTTTTT | CASSQGTVQNEKLFF